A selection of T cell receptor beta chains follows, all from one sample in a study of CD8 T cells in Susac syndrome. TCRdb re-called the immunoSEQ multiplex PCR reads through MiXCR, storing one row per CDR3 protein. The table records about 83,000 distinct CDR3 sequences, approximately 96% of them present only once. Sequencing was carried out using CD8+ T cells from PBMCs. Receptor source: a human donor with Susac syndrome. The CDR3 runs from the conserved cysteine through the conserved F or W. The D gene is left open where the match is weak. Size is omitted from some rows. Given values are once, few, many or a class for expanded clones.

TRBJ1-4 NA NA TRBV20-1 CSARGGLFEKLFF TGCAGTGCCCGGGGCGGACTCTTTGAAAAACTGTTTTTT
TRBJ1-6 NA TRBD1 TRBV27 CASSAGTGVLPLHF TGTGCCAGCAGTGCCGGGACAGGGGTATTACCCCTCCACTTT
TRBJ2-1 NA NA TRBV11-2 CASSNVPFWDEQFF TGTGCCAGCAGCAACGTTCCGTTTTGGGATGAGCAGTTCTTC
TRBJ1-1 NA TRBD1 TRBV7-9 CASSDGQGRTEAFF TGTGCCAGCAGCGACGGACAGGGTCGCACTGAAGCTTTCTTT
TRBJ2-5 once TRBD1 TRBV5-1 CASSVWDRHQETQYF TGCGCCAGCAGCGTTTGGGACAGACACCAAGAGACCCAGTACTTC
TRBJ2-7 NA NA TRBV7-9 CASSPSAGSYEQYF TGTGCCAGCAGCCCCTCGGCCGGCTCCTACGAGCAGTACTTC
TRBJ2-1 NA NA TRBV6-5 CASSLRGFVDEQFF TGTGCCAGCAGTTTAAGGGGGTTTGTGGATGAGCAGTTCTTC
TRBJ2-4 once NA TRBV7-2 CASSLISGENIQYF TGTGCCAGCAGCTTAATCAGTGGGGAAAACATTCAGTACTTC
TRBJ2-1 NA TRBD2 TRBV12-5 CASGLGLAGNNEQFF TGTGCTAGTGGTTTGGGACTAGCGGGGAACAATGAGCAGTTCTTC
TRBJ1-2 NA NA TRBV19 CASTQVYGRGYTF TGTGCCAGTACCCAGGTATACGGTCGGGGCTACACCTTC
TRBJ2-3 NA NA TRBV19 CASSLASTDTQYF TGTGCCAGTAGTCTAGCGAGCACAGATACGCAGTATTTT
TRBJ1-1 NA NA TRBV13 CASSSGMGTEAFF TGTGCCAGCAGCTCCGGGATGGGGACTGAAGCTTTCTTT
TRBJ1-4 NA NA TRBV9 CASSEGEEGTNEKLFF TGTGCCAGCAGCGAGGGGGAAGAAGGAACTAATGAAAAACTGTTTTTT
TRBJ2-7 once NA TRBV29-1 CSVEGPGDYEQYF TGCAGCGTTGAAGGTCCGGGGGATTACGAGCAGTACTTC
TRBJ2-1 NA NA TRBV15 CATSSRPVGNEQFF TGTGCCACCAGCAGTCGCCCCGTTGGGAATGAGCAGTTCTTC